One sample yielded the 8 T cell receptor beta chains listed below, sequenced in a study of shared clonotypes between healthy human individuals. Here immunoSEQ multiplex PCR was the method, and the copy in TCRdb shows in-frame clones only, minus some. The sample holds about 510,000 clones, approximately 85% seen once. The material sequenced was PBMCs. These receptors came from a woman in her thirties or forties in good health. Some clones in this sample may be carry-over from other donors' samples.

The CDR3: CASSPGGGRVYNEQFF. The DNA for the CDR3 is TGTGCCAGCAGTCCCGGCGGCGGGAGAGTGTACAATGAGCAGTTCTTC. The chain carries TRBV28 and TRBJ2-1; 7 bases line up with TRBD2. The germline gives CDR1 MDHEN, CDR2 SYDVKM. CDR3 length: 16 residues. V dropped 5 bases and J dropped 4; count of bases not matched to a gene: 11.

This clone was picked up one time. CDR3 DNA: TGTGCCAGCTCCCAATTTGGACAGGGCAATGAGCAGTTCTTC. It encodes CASSQFGQGNEQFF. The gene calls are TRBV18 and TRBJ2-1, with TRBD1 matching 8 bases. The CDR3 consists of 14 residues. V was pared by 6 bases and J by 6 bases, with 7 bases of the junction left unmatched. The germline CDR1 and CDR2 sequences are KGHSH and LQKENI.

This chain links TRBV2 with TRBJ2-7; D might be TRBD2 (6 bases). The CDR3 runs to 13 residues. Deletions cut 8 bases from V and 3 bases from J, with 14 bases between. Per the germline V gene, CDR1 is SNHLY and CDR2 is FYNNEI. CDR3 residues: CASATGAGYEQYF. The CDR3 DNA follows: TGTGCCAGCGCGACGGGAGCTGGCTACGAGCAGTACTTC.

As to this clone: At the DNA level, this CDR3 is encoded by other sequences in the same sample as well. V is TRBV5-1 and J is TRBJ2-5; tentatively, D is TRBD1 (6 bases). The V gene's germline CDR1 is SGHRS and CDR2 YFSETQ. This CDR3 has 12 amino acids. Deletions cut 4 bases from V and 5 bases from J, with 9 bases between. CDR3 protein: CASSPQGETQYF. CDR3 in DNA: TGCGCCAGCAGCCCCCAGGGGGAGACCCAGTACTTC.

The chain couples TRBV28 to TRBJ1-3, with 7 bases identical to TRBD1. The V and J ends lost 6 bases and 2 bases, in that order; junction bases with no gene match: 7. CDR1 is MDHEN and CDR2 is SYDVKM in the germline V gene. This CDR3 has 15 residues. Here the CDR3 reads CASSAGTVAGNTIYF. Here the CDR3 DNA reads TGTGCCAGCAGCGCCGGGACAGTAGCTGGAAACACCATATATTTT.

This clone was seen only once. This rearrangement joins TRBV18 to TRBJ2-3; 7 bases fit TRBD1. Germline V gives CDR1 KGHSH, CDR2 LQKENI. The CDR3 contains 16 residues. J was trimmed by 10 bases and V by 0 bases; bases with no gene match: 13. CDR3 amino acids: CASSPPQGQHETSQYF. The DNA of the CDR3 is TGTGCCAGCTCACCACCACAGGGGCAGCACGAGACTTCGCAGTATTTT.

The chain recombines TRBV7-9 with TRBJ2-5; 11 positions match TRBD2. CDR1 SEHNR and CDR2 FQNEAQ come from the germline V gene (reference sequence). V shed 5 bases and J 2 bases; nucleotides not matched to a gene: 10. The CDR3 spans 17 residues. CDR3 in DNA: TGTGCCAGCAGCCCGAGGGCGGGACTAGCGGAACAAGAGACCCAGTACTTC. It specifies CASSPRAGLAEQETQYF.

The chain links TRBV7-9 to TRBJ2-3; 14 nucleotides agree with TRBD2. The CDR3 spans 16 residues. The junction had 4 bases not matched to a gene; V was cut back by 5 bases and J by 3 bases. Germline CDR1 is SEHNR and CDR2 is FQNEAQ (reference sequence). CDR3 sequence: CASSPGLAGGTDTQYF. The CDR3 region has the DNA TGTGCCAGCAGCCCAGGACTAGCGGGAGGAACAGATACGCAGTATTTT. The variable domain in full, with the rest retrieved from reference TRBV7-9 and TRBJ2-3, is DTGVSQNPRHKITKRGQNVTFRCDPISEHNRLYWYRQTLGQGPEFLTYFQNEAQLEKSRLLSDRFSAERPKGSFSTLEIQRTEQGDSAMYLCASSPGLAGGTDTQYFGPGTRLTVL.